This paragraph covers one TCR beta chain sequence. The antigen it recognizes is unknown. No qualities accompany the bases; no much larger clone lies one base away. The sample originates from a study of glioma-infiltrating T cells (dated by TCRdb to about 2016). Broadly, across the study: The study sequenced TCR alpha- and beta-chain repertoires from glioma tissue, from non-neoplastic brain tissue and from matched peripheral blood mononuclear cells. Three low-grade glioma patients, fewer than 10 primary glioblastoma patients and three non-glioma patients contributing non-neoplastic brain tissue were included in the paired cohort. To measure divergence between tissue and blood T-cell populations, each tissue-infiltrating repertoire was compared with the peripheral blood repertoire of the same patient.

The CDR3 starts with the cysteine, ends with the phenylalanine, and has 14 residues. Solely the CDR3 DNA is kept, with 42 bases framed from the first base. CDR1 and CDR2, looked up from the germline V gene, are SNHLY and FYNNEI. V sheds 2 bases and J sheds 5 bases, leaving 12 bases between their ends. The iRepertoire nested amplicon-rescue multiplex PCR (arm-PCR) platform was used to amplify TCR alpha and beta CDR3 regions from RNA. The input for one-step reverse transcription and amplification was about 85-450 ng of tissue mRNA or PBMC total RNA. Following bead purification, Illumina adapters were added by a secondary multiplex PCR, and libraries between 200 and 400 bp were gel-purified. Internal 6-nucleotide barcodes were carried by the libraries and were used for demultiplexing. Sequencing of the libraries was done on an Illumina MiSeq using 2x220 or 2x250 nucleotide paired-end reads. In the source study's methods: Paired reads were merged using FLASH 1.2.11 and aligned with BWA-MEM to the GRCh37 human genome, and TRA and TRB reads were then extracted. For V and J assignment, an IMGT-derived reference of cassette sequences and CDR3 motifs that included pseudogenes was used. Three-frame translation of reads was performed, and productive CDR3s were defined as those with a C...FGXG motif and no stop codons. Clonotypes were defined as unique combinations of V-J cassette pair and CDR3 amino acid sequence. Reads were filtered by Hamming distance, thresholded by each sample's sequence error rate in mapped regions. TCRdb reanalyzed the raw reads on its own, using fastp at Q25 for trimming and MiXCR for clone calling, and kept in-frame beta chains. One record per CDR3 amino acid sequence lists the most common genes and DNA. TCRdb's processing, not the study's, gives the V and J calls here. A total of about 180,000 distinct CDR3 sequences appear in this sample, over 40% of them only once. The ten largest clones add up to roughly 5.4% of the sample.

Study-level results and caveats: Only a very small number of CDR3 sequences turned up in both tissue and blood, a result put down to high CDR3 diversity combined with limited sampling. The group comparisons were based on small numbers of patients: three non-neoplastic, three low-grade glioma and roughly eight glioblastoma patients. VJ-independent divergence between tissue and blood was below expectation in non-neoplastic patients but above expectation in all gliomas, especially low-grade gliomas.

Specimen: glioma tissue, nonneoplastic brain tissue, or PBMCs (not recorded which). The rearranged chain carries TRBV2 and TRBJ2-5, with a weak D call of TRBD1 (6 bases match). This TCR was sampled from a human donor with low-grade glioma or glioblastoma, undergoing nonglioma brain surgery, or in good health (not recorded which). In nucleotide form, the sequence is TGTGCCAGCAGTGAAAGGGGGATCCGGGAGACCCAGTACTTC. The encoded protein is CASSERGIRETQYF.